The 22 T cell receptor beta chains presented below share a single source sample, sequenced in a study of blood T cell repertoires in COVID-19. This table comes from immunoSEQ multiplex PCR, and its TCRdb copy is limited to in-frame clones, with some not included. The sample contains 180,000 or so clones, 86% of which appear only once. The sample comprised PBMCs or T cells enriched from blood (not recorded which). The source is a man aged 40-55 years with acute COVID-19.

The gene calls are TRBV28 and TRBJ1-4; D uncertain. The CDR3 is made up of 13 amino acids. Germline V gene sequence: CDR1 MDHEN, CDR2 SYDVKM. Between the trimmed V and J ends, which lost 1 base and 10 bases, there was a span of 10 bases. This CDR3 reads CASSLFERGKLFF. CDR3 coding DNA: TGTGCCAGCAGTTTATTCGAACGAGGAAAACTGTTTTTT.

This clone was observed a handful of times. The chain recombines TRBV28 with TRBJ2-7; TRBD1 agrees at 9 bases. The J segment lost 5 bases and the V segment lost 1 base, leaving 3 bases of the junction unmatched. The CDR3 totals 14 residues. The germline V gene encodes CDR1 MDHEN and CDR2 SYDVKM. The CDR3 here is CASSLFGTGNEQYF. CDR3 nucleotide sequence: TGTGCCAGCAGTTTATTTGGGACAGGGAACGAGCAGTACTTC.

CDR3 loop: CASSTILSGTSAYEQYF. DNA of the CDR3: TGTGCCAGTAGTACCATATTATCCGGGACTAGCGCCTACGAGCAGTACTTC. The chain has TRBV19 and TRBJ2-7; 10 bases map to TRBD2. With 4 bases clipped from V and 2 bases from J, the junction kept 11 bases outside the gene matches. CDR1 is LNHDA and CDR2 is SQIVND in the germline V gene (reference sequence). This CDR3 spans 17 amino acids.

The chain employs TRBV27 and TRBJ2-7; 8 bases align to TRBD2. Germline V lookup: CDR1 MNHEY, CDR2 SMNVEV (reference sequence). CDR3 length: 16 residues. The trim removed 6 bases at V and 2 bases at J, leaving 12 bases unmatched. The CDR3 region is CASSGRAILPPYEQYF. The CDR3 nucleotides read TGTGCCAGCAGCGGGAGGGCCATTCTTCCCCCCTACGAGCAGTACTTC.

This clone appeared once. The chain recombines TRBV27 with TRBJ1-1, with 8 positions matching TRBD1. The V segment lost 3 bases and the J segment 4 bases; nucleotides outside the gene matches: 4. From germline, CDR1 is MNHEY and CDR2 SMNVEV (reference sequence). The CDR3 runs to 14 residues. The CDR3 reads CASSFGQGGTEAFF. The CDR3 nucleotides are TGTGCCAGCAGTTTCGGACAGGGCGGCACTGAAGCTTTCTTT.

This clone occurred once. This chain links TRBV19 with TRBJ2-5; unclear D gene. The CDR3 is 14 residues long. Trimming took off 5 bases at V and 1 base at J, with 11 bases between the two ends. Germline V gene sequence: CDR1 LNHDA, CDR2 SQIVND (reference sequence). This chain's CDR3 is CASSSQVGQETQYF. The DNA of the CDR3 is TGTGCCAGTAGTTCCCAGGTCGGCCAAGAGACCCAGTACTTC.

The table lists this clone with a few counts. The chain carries TRBV7-3 and TRBJ2-2; 9 bases are shared with TRBD1. With 4 bases clipped from V and 6 bases from J, the junction kept 3 bases outside the gene matches. The CDR3 totals 14 residues. CDR1 and CDR2 from the germline V gene are SGHTA and FQGTGA. CDR3 nucleotide sequence: TGTGCCAGCAGCTCCGGGACAGGGTCCGGGGAGCTGTTTTTT. As protein: CASSSGTGSGELFF.

This clone was detected a few times. V is TRBV30 and J is TRBJ2-5; TRBD2 agrees at 12 bases. V lost 0 bases to trimming and J lost 5 bases; unmatched junction nucleotides: 13. Germline assignment: CDR1 GTSNPN and CDR2 SVGIG (reference sequence). CDR3 size: 18 residues. The CDR3 DNA sequence: TGTGCCTGGAGTGTACTTCTCCTAGCGGGAGGGCCCCCGGAGACCCAGTACTTC. Its protein product is CAWSVLLLAGGPPETQYF.

The chain couples TRBV6-2 or TRBV6-3 to TRBJ2-3, with TRBD2 matching over 8 bases. This CDR3 is 17 amino acids long. V trimming: 0 bases; J trimming: 0 bases; junction bases outside the gene matches: 5. The germline gives CDR1 MNHEY, CDR2 SVGEGT. CDR3: CASSYSIAGWSTDTQYF. The DNA of the CDR3 is TGTGCCAGCAGTTACTCTATAGCGGGATGGAGCACAGATACGCAGTATTTT.

The genes are TRBV4-1 and TRBJ2-2, with 7 bases that match TRBD2. Germline V gives CDR1 MGHRA, CDR2 YSYEKL. The CDR3 is 14 amino acids. V was pared by 6 bases and J by 2 bases, with 3 bases of the junction left unmatched. Here the CDR3 reads CASSSGRNTGELFF. Here the CDR3 DNA reads TGCGCCAGCAGTAGCGGGCGCAACACCGGGGAGCTGTTTTTT.

The sample holds one count of this clone. The chain uses TRBV10-2 and TRBJ2-3; a weak D match, TRBD2 (5 bases). V was cut by 4 bases and J by 7 bases, with 9 bases left in between. Germline-derived CDR1 and CDR2 are WSHSY and SAAADI. There are 12 residues in the CDR3. The CDR3 DNA reads TGCGCCAGCAGTGGGACTCCTAATACGCAGTATTTT. Its protein is CASSGTPNTQYF.

This clone was seen only a few times. The V and J genes are TRBV5-1 and TRBJ2-1, with TRBD1 matching 8 bases. V lost 0 bases, J lost 4 bases, and 6 bases stayed unmatched. The CDR3 is 16 residues long. Germline V CDR1 and CDR2: SGHRS, YFSETQ. The DNA of the CDR3 is TGCGCCAGCAGCTTGGTCGGACAGGGCCCGTACAATGAGCAGTTCTTC. This encodes CASSLVGQGPYNEQFF.

This chain connects TRBV10-3 to TRBJ1-1; 8 bases align to TRBD1. With V trimmed by 11 bases and J by 0 bases, 5 bases remained unmatched. Germline-derived CDR1 and CDR2 are ENHRY and SYGVKD. CDR3 length: 13 residues. The CDR3 region is CAANRGLNTEAFF. The CDR3 bases are TGTGCCGCAAACAGGGGGTTGAACACTGAAGCTTTCTTT.

This chain links TRBV24-1 with TRBJ1-5; the D is unclear. Per the germline V gene, CDR1 is KGHDR and CDR2 is SFDVKD. This CDR3 has 13 residues. With 12 bases removed from V and 2 bases from J, the gap between germline ends came to 13 bases. The CDR3, as DNA: TGTGCCTCCTCCAGAGGAGGCAATCAGCCCCAGCATTTT. It yields the protein CASSRGGNQPQHF.

V is TRBV7-2 and J is TRBJ1-2, with D perhaps TRBD1 (5 bases). Deletions cut 5 bases from V and 4 bases from J, with 14 bases between. Germline V gives CDR1 SGHTA, CDR2 FQGNSA. The CDR3 length is 14 residues. As DNA, the CDR3 is TGTGCCAGCAGCACCCGAATGGACACCTATGGCTACACCTTC. Amino acid sequence: CASSTRMDTYGYTF.

The V gene is TRBV10-3, the J gene TRBJ2-2; D is undetermined. This CDR3 has 16 amino acids. Trimming removed 0 bases at V and 4 bases at J, with 12 bases between. In germline, CDR1 is ENHRY, CDR2 SYGVKD. DNA of the CDR3: TGTGCCATCAGTGAGTCCCAGACAACCCCCACCGGGGAGCTGTTTTTT. Its translation is CAISESQTTPTGELFF.

The chain links TRBV2 to TRBJ2-3; TRBD2 aligns across 14 bases. Trimming removed 7 bases from V and 1 base from J; junction bases left unmatched: 4. Per the germline V gene, CDR1 is SNHLY and CDR2 is FYNNEI. The CDR3 runs 16 residues. In DNA form, the CDR3 reads TGTGCCAGCACCAGACTAGCGGGAGGGGGCACAGATACGCAGTATTTT. Amino acid sequence: CASTRLAGGGTDTQYF.

The J gene is TRBJ1-1, the V gene TRBV5-1; 7 positions match TRBD1. Trimming at V came to 3 bases and at J to 1 base, leaving 6 bases not matched to a gene. The CDR3 consists of 15 residues. CDR1 is SGHRS, CDR2 YFSETQ, per germline. CDR3 coding DNA: TGCGCCAGCAGCTGGACAGGAGTCTCGAACACTGAAGCTTTCTTT. Translated: CASSWTGVSNTEAFF.

The rearrangement joins TRBV9 to TRBJ1-2; a possible D gene is TRBD1 (5 bases). CDR3 size: 15 residues. The V gene lost 6 bases and the J gene lost 7 bases, with 22 bases spanning the gap. In germline, CDR1 is SGDLS, CDR2 YYNGEE. DNA for the CDR3: TGTGCCAGCAATCCATGGGAGGGGACCTCAGGTGGCTACACCTTC. It encodes CASNPWEGTSGGYTF.

The V gene is TRBV12-2, the J gene TRBJ2-5; the listed D gene, TRBD2, was not tested against the DNA. TRBV12-2 constitutes a pseudogene. The CDR3 has 11 amino acids. The CDR3 protein is CASRTRGAQYF. The CDR3 DNA reads TGTGCAAGTCGTACCCGGGGGGCCCAGTACTTC.

The V call is TRBV2, the J call TRBJ1-1; 8 bases align to TRBD1. Germline V gene lookup returns CDR1 SNHLY and CDR2 FYNNEI. This CDR3 has 14 residues. The V segment lost 7 bases and the J segment 4 bases; nucleotides outside the gene matches: 8. CDR3 loop: CASNLGQGGTEAFF. The CDR3 bases are TGTGCCAGCAACCTAGGACAGGGCGGCACTGAAGCTTTCTTT.

This clone occurred once. The V gene is TRBV9, the J gene TRBJ1-5; D is unresolved. The CDR3 is 15 residues long. V lost 0 bases, J lost 9 bases, and 16 bases lay in between. Germline values: CDR1 SGDLS, CDR2 YYNGEE. In nucleotides, the CDR3 is TGTGCCAGCAGCGTAGATAACTTCTCACCCTGGCCCCAGCATTTT. It yields the protein CASSVDNFSPWPQHF.